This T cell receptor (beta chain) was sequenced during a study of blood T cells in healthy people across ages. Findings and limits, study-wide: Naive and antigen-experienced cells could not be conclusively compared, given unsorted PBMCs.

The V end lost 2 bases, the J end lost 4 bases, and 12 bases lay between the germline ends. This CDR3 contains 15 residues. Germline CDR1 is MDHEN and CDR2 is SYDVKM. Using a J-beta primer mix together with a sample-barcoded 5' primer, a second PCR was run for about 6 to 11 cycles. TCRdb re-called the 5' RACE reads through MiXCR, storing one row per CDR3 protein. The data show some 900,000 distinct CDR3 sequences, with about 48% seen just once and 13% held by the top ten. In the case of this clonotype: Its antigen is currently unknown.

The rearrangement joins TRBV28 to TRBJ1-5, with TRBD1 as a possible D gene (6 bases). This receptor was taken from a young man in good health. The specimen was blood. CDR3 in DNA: TGTGCCAGCAGTTTACCTACAGGGAAGAATCAGCCCCAGCATTTT. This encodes CASSLPTGKNQPQHF.